These 6 T cell receptor beta chains were all obtained from the same sample, sequenced in a study of blood T cells in healthy people across ages (dated by TCRdb to the mid-2010s). The protocol used for the library was 5' RACE. The instrument was an Illumina HiSeq 2500. A second 7 to 11 cycle PCR used a sample-barcoded 5' primer and a J-beta primer mix. The public reads were run again by TCRdb, first through fastp at Q25 and then through MiXCR, and only productive beta chains were kept. Under each unique CDR3 protein, matching rows form one entry showing the most common genes and DNA. This sample lists 500,000 to 550,000 distinct CDR3 sequences; under 30% were detected once. The ten top clones hold around 10% of the sample. The sample was also reused in another study, on T cells of mothers and their children.

The specimen sequenced was blood. These receptor sequences come from a boy aged 5-17 years in good health.

This clonotype was seen a handful of times. The CDR3 DNA reads TGTGCCAGCTCACCACGGAGACTAGCGGAAACCTACGAGCAGTACTTC. This gives the protein CASSPRRLAETYEQYF. This rearrangement joins TRBV18 to TRBJ2-7; 9 nucleotides line up with TRBD2. The CDR3 contains 16 residues. Trimming took 1 base from V and 2 from J; bases not matched to a gene: 6. Looked up from germline, CDR1 is KGHSH and CDR2 is LQKENI.

The chain recombines TRBV20-1 with TRBJ2-5, with D tentatively TRBD1 or TRBD2 (6 bases each). Germline loops: CDR1 DFQATT, CDR2 SNEGSKA (reference sequence). CDR3 length: 13 amino acids. Trimming took off 6 bases at V and 5 bases at J, with 16 bases between the two ends. CDR3 region: CSANEGGGETQYF. DNA of the CDR3: TGCAGTGCCAACGAGGGGGGCGGTGAGACCCAGTACTTC.

The table lists this clonotype with many counts. The V and J genes are TRBV27 and TRBJ2-5, with 7 bases that match TRBD1. TRBJ2-7 explains the end of the DNA better; the J call may be wrong. Per the germline V gene, CDR1 is MNHEY and CDR2 is SMNVEV (reference sequence). The CDR3 sequence is 13 residues long. CDR3 residues: CASSRDSTYEQYF. In DNA form, the CDR3 reads TGTGCCAGCAGCCGGGACAGTACCTACGAGCAGTACTTC.

The chain is built from TRBV4-2 and TRBJ2-5; D remains unclear. The CDR3 spans 17 residues. The ends were cut back, 3 bases at V and 5 bases at J, with 22 bases in the middle. Germline CDR1 and CDR2: LGHNA and YNFKEQ. Here the CDR3 reads CASSHGTYKGMGETQYF. The CDR3 DNA reads TGTGCCAGCAGCCACGGCACATACAAAGGCATGGGGGAGACCCAGTACTTC.

This clonotype occurred many times. The chain combines TRBV6-2 or TRBV6-3 with TRBJ2-7, with D perhaps matching TRBD1 (5 bases). This CDR3 has 12 amino acids. Trimming cost V 5 bases and J 7 bases, with 12 bases left between them. Germline CDR1 reads MNHEY; CDR2 reads SVGEGT. The CDR3 sequence: CASSRQLWEQYF. CDR3 coding DNA: TGTGCCAGCAGTAGACAGCTCTGGGAGCAGTACTTC.

This clonotype was seen repeatedly, ten times or more. J is TRBJ2-3 and V is TRBV4-3; 10 bases map to TRBD2. CDR1 and CDR2 (germline): LGHNA, YSLEER. With 0 bases clipped from V and 9 bases from J, the junction kept 9 bases outside the gene matches. The CDR3 is 16 residues long. CDR3 region: CASSQDLAGAPHTQYF. CDR3 DNA: TGCGCCAGCAGCCAAGATCTAGCGGGGGCCCCCCACACGCAGTATTTT.